Following are 29 T cell receptor beta chains from one sample sequenced in a study of post-analysis software for immune sequencing data. Whole-study findings and limits: The five TRBV segments detected at higher frequency in patients than in controls included TRBV5-6, TRBV5-1 and TRBV20-1.

TCR beta cDNA libraries included unique molecular identifiers. TCRdb itself ran the PCR reads through MiXCR, one entry per CDR3 protein. The data hold 700,000 to 900,000 distinct CDR3 sequences, with roughly 46% observed a single time. These TCRs' antigens remain unknown. The sample consisted of blood. Receptor source: a girl aged 5-17 years with multiple sclerosis.

The rearrangement uses TRBV15 and TRBJ2-1, with D unresolved. Matching the DNA end better, TRBJ2-7 makes the J call doubtful. The CDR3 is 17 residues long. Germline loops: CDR1 LNHNV, CDR2 YYDKDF (reference sequence). Written as DNA, the CDR3 is TGTGCCACCAGCAGAGAAGGCGTCCTTAACTCCTACAATGAGCAGTACTTC. Translation: CATSREGVLNSYNEQYF.

In nucleotides, the CDR3 is TGCAGCGGCGCCAAAAAACCATCCACCTACGAGCAGTACTTC. Its protein is CSGAKKPSTYEQYF. The gene calls are TRBV29-1 and TRBJ2-7; D ambiguous. CDR1 SQVTM and CDR2 ANQGSEA come from the germline V gene. V lost 7 bases and J lost 2, with 18 bases in between. The length of the CDR3 is 14 residues.

This clonotype was observed a handful of times. V is TRBV11-2 and J is TRBJ2-1; no reliable D call. The V end was cut by 0 bases, the J end by 2 bases, with 8 bases between. The CDR3 contains 15 residues. Germline-derived CDR1 and CDR2 are SGHAT and FQNNGV. The CDR3 coding sequence is TGTGCCAGCAGCTTAGATGGCCGGGCCTACAATGAGCAGTTCTTC. Residues: CASSLDGRAYNEQFF.

The chain employs TRBV24-1 and TRBJ2-5; 7 bases are shared with TRBD2. V gave up 6 bases and J gave up 2 bases; unmatched junction bases: 2. The germline V gene has CDR1 KGHDR and CDR2 SFDVKD. The CDR3 sequence is 13 residues long. CDR3 amino acids: CATSWGGQETQYF. In DNA form, the CDR3 reads TGTGCCACCAGTTGGGGGGGGCAAGAGACCCAGTACTTC.

The rearrangement uses TRBV20-1 and TRBJ2-1; 10 nucleotides match TRBD1. The CDR3 runs 17 residues. CDR1 DFQATT and CDR2 SNEGSKA come from the germline V gene (reference sequence). V was pared by 1 base and J by 6 bases, with 12 bases of the junction left unmatched. CDR3: CSARGGGRDRGFNEQFF. For the CDR3, the DNA is TGCAGTGCTAGAGGAGGGGGGAGGGACAGGGGTTTCAATGAGCAGTTCTTC.

The chain carries TRBV20-1 and TRBJ2-3; no clear D gene. In germline, CDR1 is DFQATT, CDR2 SNEGSKA (reference sequence). Trimming removed 2 bases at V and 3 bases at J, with 6 bases between. This CDR3 contains 12 residues. DNA of the CDR3: TGCAGTGCTAGAAAATCGACAGATACGCAGTATTTT. This encodes CSARKSTDTQYF.

This clonotype was counted only a few times. The CDR3 loop reads CASSLVSWTSGRSSYNEQFF. As DNA, the CDR3 is TGTGCCAGCAGTTTAGTTTCGTGGACTAGCGGGAGGAGCTCCTACAATGAGCAGTTCTTC. This chain uses TRBV28 with TRBJ2-1; 14 positions match TRBD2. Germline values: CDR1 MDHEN, CDR2 SYDVKM. The CDR3 is 20 amino acids. The V gene end was trimmed by 2 bases and the J gene end by 0 bases; junction bases not matched to a gene: 9.

V and J are TRBV7-2 and TRBJ2-3; TRBD2 aligns across 12 bases. V dropped 3 bases and J dropped 5; count of bases not matched to a gene: 6. Per the germline V gene, CDR1 is SGHTA and CDR2 is FQGNSA. The CDR3 contains 16 residues. Here the CDR3 reads CASSFLLAGGQDTQYF. The CDR3 region has the DNA TGTGCCAGCAGCTTCCTACTAGCGGGAGGTCAAGATACGCAGTATTTT.

This clonotype is a singleton in its sample. This chain connects TRBV3-1 to TRBJ1-2, with D possibly matching TRBD1 (6 bases). CDR3 length: 13 amino acids. Trimming stripped 0 bases from V and 8 bases from J, with 10 bases between. Germline values: CDR1 LGHDT, CDR2 YNNKEL (reference sequence). The CDR3, as DNA: TGTGCCAGCAGCCAAGACCCGGGGGCGGGCTACACCTTC. Translating it yields CASSQDPGAGYTF.

The CDR3 loop is CASSLARTSGTDYEQYF. The CDR3 DNA reads as TGCGCCAGCAGCTTGGCACGGACTAGCGGGACTGATTACGAGCAGTACTTC. J is TRBJ2-5 and V is TRBV5-1, with 12 bases fitting TRBD2. The DNA matches TRBJ2-7 better at its end, which makes the J call doubtful. In germline, CDR1 is SGHRS, CDR2 YFSETQ. The CDR3 has 17 residues.

V is TRBV20-1 and J is TRBJ2-3; possibly TRBD1 or TRBD2 for D (5 bases each). The germline V gene encodes CDR1 DFQATT and CDR2 SNEGSKA (reference sequence). Trimming cost V 6 bases and J 3 bases, with 13 bases left between them. The CDR3 loop spans 13 amino acids. CDR3 amino acids: CSAPAWGTDTQYF. The DNA of the CDR3 is TGCAGTGCACCCGCCTGGGGGACAGATACGCAGTATTTT.

The V call is TRBV28, the J call TRBJ1-2, with D unresolved. The CDR3 runs to 15 residues. Deletions cut 2 bases from V and 1 base from J, with 11 bases between. CDR1 and CDR2 (germline): MDHEN, SYDVKM. CDR3 in DNA: TGTGCCAGCAGTTTAGGTCGGCGACTTAACTATGGCTACACCTTC. This codes for CASSLGRRLNYGYTF.

This clonotype was picked up a small number of times. The chain is built from TRBV7-2 and TRBJ1-5, with 8 bases matching TRBD1. The CDR3 length is 17 residues. CDR1 and CDR2 from the germline V gene are SGHTA and FQGNSA. Trimming removed 1 base from V and 7 bases from J; junction bases left unmatched: 12. CDR3 DNA sequence: TGTGCCAGCAGCTTAGAGGGTCGGGCAGGGGGCGGGCAGCCCCAGCATTTT. It specifies CASSLEGRAGGGQPQHF.

The chain combines TRBV2 with TRBJ1-2, with 8 bases aligning to TRBD1. The CDR3 spans 15 residues. J was trimmed by 2 bases and V by 6 bases; bases with no gene match: 8. Germline CDR1 SNHLY, CDR2 FYNNEI. Here the CDR3 reads CASRGGQAINYGYTF. In DNA form, the CDR3 reads TGTGCCAGCAGAGGGGGACAGGCAATCAACTATGGCTACACCTTC. Full variable domain (remainder filled in from reference TRBV2 and TRBJ1-2): EPEVTQTPSHQVTQMGQEVILRCVPISNHLYFYWYRQILGQKVEFLVSFYNNEISEKSEIFDDQFSVERPDGSNFTLKIRSTKLEDSAMYFCASRGGQAINYGYTFGSGTRLTVV.

This clonotype was picked up a small number of times. V is TRBV20-1 and J is TRBJ2-4; D possibly corresponds to TRBD1 (5 bases). The tail of the sequence fits TRBJ2-7 better, so the J call may be wrong. This CDR3 region has 11 residues. CDR1 is DFQATT and CDR2 is SNEGSKA in the germline V gene (reference sequence). The DNA of the CDR3 is TGCAGTGCTCCCGACAGATACGAGCAGTACTTC. Translation gives CSAPDRYEQYF.

There are a few counts of this clonotype. CDR3 in amino acids: CASSYSTTLAGDSDTQYF. The CDR3, as DNA: TGTGCCAGCAGTTACTCGACCACGCTAGCGGGAGATTCAGATACGCAGTATTTT. The gene calls are TRBV6-5 and TRBJ2-3; 10 nucleotides agree with TRBD2. The trim removed 0 bases at V and 4 bases at J, leaving 10 bases unmatched. The germline gives CDR1 MNHEY, CDR2 SVGAGI. The CDR3 consists of 18 residues.

The chain carries TRBV20-1 and TRBJ2-1; tentative D call: TRBD1 (6 bases). There are 13 residues in the CDR3. Germline V CDR1 and CDR2: DFQATT, SNEGSKA (reference sequence). Trimming stripped 3 bases from V and 10 bases from J, with 16 bases between. The CDR3 bases are TGCAGTGCTAGCGGCCTAGTGGGGGCGGAGCAGTTCTTC. Translation: CSASGLVGAEQFF.

The gene calls are TRBV12-3 or TRBV12-4 and TRBJ1-5, with 7 bases identical to TRBD1. The CDR3 is 17 amino acids. V was pared by 2 bases and J by 1 base, with 8 bases of the junction left unmatched. CDR3 coding DNA: TGTGCCAGCAGTTTATCGTCACCGGGACAGAGCAATCAGCCCCAGCATTTT. It translates to CASSLSSPGQSNQPQHF.

This clonotype showed up just a few times. This chain links TRBV24-1 with TRBJ2-1; D is unresolved. Trimming removed 9 bases at V and 8 bases at J, with 13 bases between. Germline CDR1 and CDR2: KGHDR and SFDVKD. This CDR3 spans 12 amino acids. CDR3 nucleotides: TGTGCCACCCGAGTGTCGGTGGATGAGCAGTTCTTC. Amino acid sequence: CATRVSVDEQFF.

This clonotype has at least ten counts. This rearrangement joins TRBV29-1 to TRBJ1-2; 11 bases fit TRBD1. Germline values: CDR1 SQVTM, CDR2 ANQGSEA. The CDR3 runs 13 residues. With V trimmed by 4 bases and J by 6 bases, 4 bases remained unmatched. The CDR3 region is CSVAGTGGNGYTF. CDR3 nucleotides: TGCAGCGTTGCCGGGACAGGGGGGAATGGCTACACCTTC.

This chain connects TRBV7-2 to TRBJ2-1; 8 nucleotides line up with TRBD2. Trimming at V came to 1 base and at J to 6 bases, leaving 8 bases not matched to a gene. The CDR3 has 16 amino acids. CDR1 SGHTA and CDR2 FQGNSA come from the germline V gene. CDR3 sequence reads: CASSLEAGALGNEQFF. As DNA, the CDR3 is TGTGCCAGCAGCTTAGAAGCGGGAGCATTGGGCAATGAGCAGTTCTTC.

This clonotype was observed a few times. The chain carries TRBV20-1 and TRBJ2-1, with 8 bases identical to TRBD2. CDR1 DFQATT and CDR2 SNEGSKA come from the germline V gene (reference sequence). The CDR3 is 14 residues long. The J segment lost 2 bases and the V segment lost 1 base, leaving 1 base of the junction unmatched. CDR3 nucleotides: TGCAGTGCTAGAGCGCGGGAGGCCTACAATGAGCAGTTCTTC. Translated, it gives CSARAREAYNEQFF.

This clonotype was detected once. The CDR3 here is CASSLVGWSTDTQYF. The CDR3 nucleotides read TGTGCCAGCAGCTTAGTGGGGTGGAGCACAGATACGCAGTATTTT. The V and J genes are TRBV7-2 and TRBJ2-3, with D unresolved. The CDR3 covers 15 residues. CDR1 is SGHTA and CDR2 is FQGNSA in the germline V gene. Trimming pared 1 base from V and 0 bases from J, leaving 8 bases between.

The rearrangement uses TRBV12-3 or TRBV12-4 and TRBJ1-6; TRBD1 is a possible D gene (6 bases). This CDR3 region has 15 residues. V shed 6 bases and J shed 9 bases, with 18 bases lying between them. This CDR3 reads CASSGGTPDSSPLHF. The DNA for the CDR3 is TGTGCCAGCAGCGGTGGGACACCGGATAGTTCACCCCTCCACTTT.

This clonotype was counted only a few times. The rearrangement links TRBV12-3 or TRBV12-4 to TRBJ2-4, with TRBD1 as a possible D gene (6 bases). Trimming shortened V by 1 base and J by 0 bases, and 10 bases separated the two germline ends. The CDR3 is made up of 16 amino acids. CDR3: CASSLGRGSAKNIQYF. CDR3 sequence (DNA): TGTGCCAGCAGTTTAGGCAGGGGATCAGCCAAAAACATTCAGTACTTC.

The V gene is TRBV5-1, the J gene TRBJ2-2; no definite D call. The germline V and J ends were trimmed by 4 bases and 1 base, with 11 bases remaining between them. CDR3 length: 15 residues. CDR1 is SGHRS and CDR2 is YFSETQ in the germline V gene. CDR3 in amino acids: CASSGTGENTGELFF. The CDR3 DNA is TGCGCCAGCAGCGGCACTGGCGAGAACACCGGGGAGCTGTTTTTT.

As for this clonotype: Its ends do not fully match the called genes, so a read error is possible. This chain uses TRBV24-1 with TRBJ2-3; perhaps TRBD1 as D (5 bases). This CDR3 is built from 14 residues. Germline-derived CDR1 and CDR2 are KGHDR and SFDVKD. The CDR3 sequence: CATSDPQVRGTQYF. In DNA form, the CDR3 reads TGTGCCACTAGTGACCCACAGGTACGAGGCACGCAGTATTTT.

To note about this clonotype: At one of its ends the junction is not consistent with the germline gene, which may arise from a read error. The rearrangement uses TRBV27 and TRBJ2-6; 9 positions agree with TRBD2. This CDR3 has 18 residues. The germline CDR1 and CDR2 sequences are MNHEY and SMNVEV (reference sequence). CDR3 nucleotides: TGTGCCGGCAGTTCCTCGAGCGGGAGGAGGTCAGGGGCCAACGTCCTGACTTTC. This sequence encodes CAGSSSSGRRSGANVLTF.

The rearrangement links TRBV2 to TRBJ1-1; D unclear. V was clipped by 3 bases and J by 2 bases, with 4 bases between them. CDR1 is SNHLY and CDR2 is FYNNEI in the germline V gene. The CDR3 consists of 12 residues. The CDR3, as DNA: TGTGCCAGCAGTGATTACAACACTGAAGCTTTCTTT. This translates into CASSDYNTEAFF.